These T cell receptor beta chains were read from a single sample in a study of T cell responses to AZD1222 COVID-19 vaccine. Method: immunoSEQ multiplex PCR; TCRdb's copy keeps in-frame clones and lacks some. The sample contains just under 150,000 clones, roughly 90% of which appear only once. Sample: peripheral blood, taken 28 days after the second AZD1222 dose. These receptor sequences come from an adult who received the AZD1222 COVID-19 vaccine. Each CDR3 is given with its conserved first and last residue.

TRBV6-2/TRBV6-3 | CASSYLRTSGRYEQYF
TRBV19 | CASSMGSGAVGEQFF
TRBV28 | CASSQTPGLYNEQFF
TRBV30 | CAWSPGQVRLEAFF
TRBV4-1 | CASSPETGGYTEAFF
TRBV6-4 | CASSAGTGGVPLIFNEQFF
TRBV6-2/TRBV6-3 | CASSYERGYEQYF
TRBV9 | CASSVAYGQIYEQYF
TRBV5-1 | CASSLESGGYTF
TRBV19 | CASSTWDSGSSYNEQFF
TRBV3-1/TRBV3-2 | CASSLPEGAQGYGYTF
TRBV7-3 | CASSPGPSNTEAFF
TRBV27 | CASSLIGGQNTEAFF
TRBV12-5 | CASGFLTPGTRNEQFF
TRBV13 | CASSLQTRTGQFTNEKLFF
TRBV5-5 | CASSPSGTVTYEQYF
TRBV2 | CASSELKGQGSEQYF
TRBV12-3/TRBV12-4 | CASTLGKKLFF
TRBV5-1 | CASSPFGGQEQFF
TRBV6-5 | CASSYGHISGNTIYF
TRBV6-2/TRBV6-3 | CASSPGARTGEAFF
TRBV5-8 | CASTPYNEQFF
TRBV19 | CASSIEAAIYSNQPQHF
TRBV24-1 | CATSELAGETGELFF
TRBV6-5 | CASSYQGAHGYTF
TRBV28 | CASSFASAGSSYEQYF
TRBV28 | CASSSGGGNTIYF
TRBV10-3 | CATGNREASEKLFF
TRBV2 | CASSVEQSSYNEQFF
TRBV14 | CASSQEISRWGVNEQYF
TRBV10-3 | CAIRGPYEQYF
TRBV4-2 | CASSGGLSLNTEAFF
TRBV6-2/TRBV6-3 | CASSSVYTVLPYEQYF
TRBV6-2/TRBV6-3 | CASSQGFVTTEAFF
TRBV3-1/TRBV3-2 | CASSQRTGTTDTQYF
TRBV10-3 | CAISSLASNYGYTF
TRBV7-2 | CASSSGQGFVHEQYF
TRBV5-4 | CARKARGHGYGYTF
TRBV5-1 | CASSWTGTSSGANVLTF
TRBV18 | CASSPPAPGTGVTDTQYF
TRBV4-3 | CASSQEPSGSPHEQFF
TRBV5-5 | CASSLELADLGETQYF
TRBV6-2/TRBV6-3 | CASSEDSFYGYTF
TRBV14 | CASSQERFGQMNTEAFF
TRBV11-2 | CASSPRQRGGTEAFF
TRBV6-2/TRBV6-3 | CASSPTGPYGYTF
TRBV28 | CASSPRTSGRAYNEQFF
TRBV28 | CASSSEERGGTNEKLFF
TRBV28 | CASSPILASTNQPQHF
TRBV27 | CASSLFASGSYNEQFF
TRBV5-8 | CASSRLTANYGYTF
TRBV11-1 | CASSPNGLGFDTQYF
TRBV7-9 | CASSLKGSIGPAGNYGYTF
TRBV11-3 | CASSRTGGAAGELFF
TRBV6-5 | CASSHSGTRHSPLHF
TRBV5-6 | CASSLVDRDNSPLHF
TRBV6-5 | CASSYSSGMSSYEQYF
TRBV30 | CAWSDPLREGAYEQYF
TRBV5-5 | CASSLGQGGTDTQYF
TRBV6-2/TRBV6-3 | CASSYSVSDPYEQYF